The sequence of this T cell receptor beta chain was determined in a study of T-cell memory formation after mild COVID-19 (dated by TCRdb to the early 2020s). Some background on the complete study: TCR sequence clusters from the two donors were largely donor specific. The cohort comprised two young, previously healthy adult volunteers, one female and one male. T-cell clones expanding and contracting after mild COVID-19 in a couple of donors were tracked by longitudinal TCRalpha and TCRbeta repertoire sequencing. Findings and caveats that apply to the study as a whole: Contracting CD4+ clones were located mainly in the CM and EM memory subsets, whereas CD8+ clones were found to be enriched in EMRA. From day 15 to 85, contracting clones showed balanced CD4/CD8 phenotypes, whereas a second wave of clones that expanded from day 15 to 37 leaned towards CD4+. Only a couple of mild cases were covered in the study, and larger cohorts including severe cases with pre-infection samples were considered necessary. SARS-CoV-2 specificity of the second-wave clones peaking on day 37 was not confirmed. The detection of some responding clones in pre-infection memory suggests that pre-existing cross-reactive memory T cells joined the SARS-CoV-2 response.

Turning to this clonotype: Its antigen specificity is not known. The sample holds no much larger clone one base away, and base qualities are not on file.

PBMCs were isolated by Ficoll-Paque density gradient centrifugation. The CDR1 and CDR2 encoded by the germline V gene are ENHRY and SYGVKD. Cut back by 6 bases and 7 bases, the V and J ends lie 15 bases apart. Its CDR3 holds 13 amino acids, cysteine through phenylalanine. Here the CDR3 DNA is all that survives: 39 bases in frame from base 1. The instrument was an Illumina NovaSeq 6000. TCRalpha and TCRbeta cDNA libraries were built by 5'RACE with constant-segment primers, adding sample barcodes and unique molecular identifiers. Trizol reagent was used to extract RNA from every sample. Amplification of the libraries took two PCR steps, and the second step added a second sample barcode plus Illumina TruSeq adapters. The libraries were sequenced on an Illumina NovaSeq using 2 x 150 bp paired-end reads. Per the authors' processing: Demultiplexing of reads and collapsing into UMI-guided consensus sequences were performed with migec v1.2.7. Using mixcr v2.1.11, UMI consensuses were aligned to TRA and TRB V and J templates and then assembled into clonotypes. A clonotype was counted as expanded or contracted only if both edgeR and NoisET called the change significant, with noise models trained on biological replicates. For edgeR calls, a false discovery rate-adjusted p below 0.01 and a log2 fold-change threshold of 1 were applied. As an exploratory analysis of dynamics, PCA with hierarchical clustering was applied to max-normalized trajectories of the 1000 most abundant clonotypes. Separately sequenced CD4+ and CD8+ repertoires were used to assign the CD4 or CD8 phenotype of responding clones. TCRdb reprocessed the public reads (quality trimming at Q25 with fastp, clone calling with MiXCR) and kept in-frame beta chains. Merged by CDR3 protein, the rows form single entries marked with the most common genes and DNA. TCRdb's processing, not the study's, gives the V and J calls here. The sample records 350,000 to 550,000 distinct CDR3 sequences, more than 15% of which are singletons. The top ten hold about 22% of the sample.

The sequencing input was PBMCs or a T cell subset sorted from them (not recorded which). This chain joins TRBV10-3 to TRBJ1-1, and TRBD1 may be the D gene, going by 6 matching bases. The receptor was isolated from a man aged 18-30 years who had mild COVID-19 (a few samples of this study predate the infection). The sample titles of this study are shuffled in the database, so cell type and time point are left out; the donor was told from shared clones. The DNA is TGTGCCATCAGGGACCGGGGGGGCGTTGAAGCTTTCTTT. It translates to CAIRDRGGVEAFF.